Listed below are T cell receptor beta chains from one sample, sequenced in a study of response to subunit inactivated influenza vaccine. TCRdb reprocessed the RT-PCR reads via MiXCR and lists one record per CDR3 protein. The sample has approximately 310,000 distinct CDR3 sequences, just over 20% seen once. The material was PBMCs from blood, obtained 21 months after vaccination. The receptor set was obtained from a man between 50 and 69 years old who received an inactivated influenza vaccine. CDR3s include the opening cysteine and the closing phenylalanine or tryptophan. A D gene is named only where the DNA matches it firmly. Clone size is stated in some rows and not others, as once, few, many or a class when expanded.

d_gene,v_gene,abundance,j_gene,CDR3nt,CDR3aa
.,TRBV12-3/TRBV12-4,few,TRBJ1-6,TGTGCCAGCAGTTTATTGGGCAGGAGACTCCACTTT,CASSLLGRRLHF
.,TRBV7-9,few,TRBJ2-1,TGTGCCAGCAGCTTAGGGGCGGGGCCCTACAATGAGCAGTTCTTC,CASSLGAGPYNEQFF
.,TRBV5-1,few,TRBJ2-2,TGCGCCAGCAGCTTGGTTTGGGCAGAGGCGAACACCGGGGAGCTGTTTTTT,CASSLVWAEANTGELFF
TRBD2,TRBV3-1,many,TRBJ2-5,TGTGCCAGCAGCCCGGGGGGTACGTACCAAGAGACCCAGTACTTC,CASSPGGTYQETQYF
.,TRBV10-3,.,TRBJ1-1,TGTGCCATCAGTGAGCGGGGGGAGGACACTGAAGCTTTCTTT,CAISERGEDTEAFF
.,TRBV12-3/TRBV12-4,few,TRBJ1-5,TGTGCCAGCAGTTTAGCGTTCACAGGGAATCAGCCCCAGCATTTT,CASSLAFTGNQPQHF
.,TRBV5-4,few,TRBJ1-1,TGTGCCAGCAGCAAACCCGGGACGGTGAACACTGAAGCTTTCTTT,CASSKPGTVNTEAFF
.,TRBV27,few,TRBJ2-7,TGTGCCAGCATCTGGCCAGAACACGAGCAGTACTTC,CASIWPEHEQYF
TRBD2,TRBV15,.,TRBJ2-7,TGTGCCACCAGCCGCGTAGCGGGAGGCTCCTACGAGCAGTACTTC,CATSRVAGGSYEQYF
.,TRBV5-5,many,TRBJ1-2,TGTGCCAGCAGCTTGGAAGGTGACTATGGCTACACCTTC,CASSLEGDYGYTF
TRBD1,TRBV3-1,few,TRBJ2-5,TGTGCCAGCAGCCGCCGGACAGGCTCCTACCAAGAGACCCAGTACTTC,CASSRRTGSYQETQYF
TRBD2,TRBV20-1,few,TRBJ2-3,TGCAGCGCTAATAGGCGGGGGGGCAGGGATACGCAGTATTTT,CSANRRGGRDTQYF
TRBD1,TRBV29-1,many,TRBJ1-5,TGCAGCGTGACATTTACCGGGACAGGCTATAGCAATCAGCCCCAGCATTTT,CSVTFTGTGYSNQPQHF
TRBD2,TRBV11-3,few,TRBJ2-2,TGTGCCAGCAGCGCCCGCCAAAGCGGGAGAGGCACCGGGGAGCTGTTTTTT,CASSARQSGRGTGELFF
.,TRBV25-1,few,TRBJ1-1,TGTGCCAGCAGTGAATATAAGGGGAGTATCGCTGAAGCTTTCTTT,CASSEYKGSIAEAFF
TRBD1,TRBV12-3/TRBV12-4,.,TRBJ1-5,TGTGCCAGCAGCAACAGGGGGTTCAATCAGCCCCAGCATTTT,CASSNRGFNQPQHF
.,TRBV10-3,many,TRBJ1-3,TGTGCCATCAGTACCGGGGGAAACACCATATATTTT,CAISTGGNTIYF
.,TRBV20-1,.,TRBJ2-7,TGCAGTGCTCGAATCTGGGACGAGCAGTACTTC,CSARIWDEQYF
.,TRBV10-3,.,TRBJ2-3,TGTGCCATCAGATCAGGGTCAGATACGCAGTATTTT,CAIRSGSDTQYF
.,TRBV5-1,once,TRBJ2-5,TGCGCCAGCAGCAAGGACAGCGTTCAAGAGACCCAGTACTTC,CASSKDSVQETQYF
TRBD1,TRBV11-2,few,TRBJ2-6,TGTGCCAGCAGCTTTGACAGGGGTGGGGCCAACGTCCTGACTTTC,CASSFDRGGANVLTF
.,TRBV4-1,few,TRBJ1-5,TGCGCCAGCAGCCAAGATATACTGGGACTCCTTAGCAATCAGCCCCAGCATTTT,CASSQDILGLLSNQPQHF
TRBD2,TRBV28,few,TRBJ2-1,TGTGCCAGCAGTTTGGAGGCGCCAGCGGGGGGCCGTTGGGTCTACAATGAGCAGTTCTTC,CASSLEAPAGGRWVYNEQFF
.,TRBV5-4,few,TRBJ2-5,TGTGCCAGCGCGGCGAGTCAAGAGACCCAGTACTTC,CASAASQETQYF
.,TRBV20-1,.,TRBJ1-1,TGCAGTGCCCAGCTGCCCCTGAACACTGAAGCTTTCTTT,CSAQLPLNTEAFF
.,TRBV7-3,.,TRBJ2-5,TGTGCCAGCAGCTTAAACCCAGGAGAGACCCAGTACTTC,CASSLNPGETQYF
TRBD2,TRBV23-1,few,TRBJ2-7,TGCGCCAGCAGTCAATCTCAGCGCGGGAGCTCCTACGAGCAGTACTTC,CASSQSQRGSSYEQYF
.,TRBV6-5,.,TRBJ1-6,TGTGCCAGCACTTCGACATCGGAGGCTCGTTATTCACCCCTCCACTTT,CASTSTSEARYSPLHF
TRBD1,TRBV7-9,.,TRBJ1-1,TGTGCCAGCATTGAGCCGGGGACAGGTAATCGGTACACTGAAGCTTTCTTT,CASIEPGTGNRYTEAFF
.,TRBV9,few,TRBJ1-4,TGTGCCAGCAGCACCTACGGGGGCTCAGCTAATGAAAAACTGTTTTTT,CASSTYGGSANEKLFF
TRBD2,TRBV5-1,.,TRBJ2-3,TGCGCCAGCAGCTTGGCCGCTTTTGCTAGCGGGGATACGCAGTATTTT,CASSLAAFASGDTQYF
TRBD1,TRBV7-2,.,TRBJ1-2,TGTGCCAGCAGCCATGGACAGGTTGTCGGTGGCTACACCTTC,CASSHGQVVGGYTF
TRBD2,TRBV7-9,few,TRBJ2-5,TGTGCCAGCAGCCCAAGTGGGGGGGGAGAGACCCAGTACTTC,CASSPSGGGETQYF
.,TRBV12-3/TRBV12-4,.,TRBJ2-1,TGTGCCAGCAACCCTTCCGGACGGATTTACAATGAGCAGTTCTTC,CASNPSGRIYNEQFF
TRBD2,TRBV5-1,few,TRBJ2-7,TGCGCCAGCAGCCCAAGGACTAGCGTACCCTACGAGCAGTACTTC,CASSPRTSVPYEQYF
.,TRBV7-9,.,TRBJ1-1,TGTGCCAGCAGCTGGTCGGGTTACGCTGAAGCTTTCTTT,CASSWSGYAEAFF
TRBD1,TRBV28,once,TRBJ2-7,TGTGCCAGCAGTTCGCGGACAGGGGCAAGCGAGCAGTACTTC,CASSSRTGASEQYF
.,TRBV28,few,TRBJ1-4,TGTGCCAGCAGTTTTGAAGGGGTGCGCGGCGAAAAACTGTTTTTT,CASSFEGVRGEKLFF
.,TRBV29-1,.,TRBJ1-1,TGCAGCGTTGTATCACTCCATCCCGACACTGAAGCTTTATTT,CSVVSLHPDTEALF
TRBD2,TRBV19,.,TRBJ2-1,TGTGCCAGTAGTATCGTGTCTAGCGGGGGAGAGCAGTTCTTC,CASSIVSSGGEQFF
.,TRBV12-3/TRBV12-4,many,TRBJ1-2,TGTGCCAGCAGTTCCGGGGGGCTCGGCTACACCTTC,CASSSGGLGYTF
.,TRBV12-3/TRBV12-4,.,TRBJ2-1,TGTGCCAGCAGTTTAGGGCCCGGGGTCAATGAGCAGTTCTTC,CASSLGPGVNEQFF
.,TRBV5-4,few,TRBJ1-4,TGTGCCAGCAGCTTGGATCCGTGGGCCCCGAATGAAAAACTGTTTTTT,CASSLDPWAPNEKLFF
.,TRBV6-2/TRBV6-3,.,TRBJ2-5,TGTGCCAGCAGTTCTTGGAGTGGGCTAGCGCAAGAGACCCAGTACTTC,CASSSWSGLAQETQYF
.,TRBV19,many,TRBJ1-5,TGTGCCAGTAGTATAGTGGTCCAAAATCAGCCCCAGCATTTT,CASSIVVQNQPQHF
.,TRBV4-1,many,TRBJ1-3,TGCGCCAGCAGCCAAACCTTGACAGGAACGTCAAACACCATATATTTT,CASSQTLTGTSNTIYF
.,TRBV4-2,few,TRBJ1-5,TGTGCCAGCAGCCTATCCGGGTCAGCTAGCAATCAGCCCCAGCATTTT,CASSLSGSASNQPQHF